This TCR beta chain was captured by sequencing in a study of molecular identifiers for immune sequencing clone quantification. TCRdb itself ran the PCR reads through MiXCR, one entry per CDR3 protein. This sample yields more than 450,000 distinct CDR3 sequences, of which over 20% are seen a single time; 0.7% to 1% belongs to the top ten. This clonotype was recorded many times. What it recognizes is unknown. The CDR3 extends over 16 amino acids. With 6 bases removed from V and 6 bases from J, the gap between germline ends came to 23 bases. CDR1 SGHRS and CDR2 YFSETQ come from the germline V gene. Sorting was used to obtain naive CD8 T cells (CD8+CD4-CCR7+CD45RA+). Study-level results: Whereas naive cells kept under 1% of molecules in clones above 20 RNA copies, such clones held over 97% in effectors.

The chain carries TRBV5-1 and TRBJ2-3, with no clear D. This TCR was recovered from a human donor in good health. Some libraries in this study had Jurkat cell RNA spiked in. Sequenced sample: naive CD8+ T cells from blood, with Jurkat cell RNA spiked in. Sample subset: FACS-sorted CD8+CD4-CCR7+CD45RA+ naive T cells. DNA for the CDR3: TGCGCCAGCACCCCCACTGGGGTACCCCGGTCGGATACGCAGTATTTT. As protein: CASTPTGVPRSDTQYF.